The clone carrying this TCR beta chain was recorded many times. Its target is not known. TCRdb re-called the RACE reads through MiXCR, storing one row per CDR3 protein. The sample contains about 97,000 distinct CDR3 sequences, 25% to 35% of which appear only once. The CDR3 loop spans 12 amino acids. V dropped 1 base and J dropped 7 bases, with 7 bases sitting between them. Germline CDR1 reads LGHDT; CDR2 reads YNNKEL (reference sequence). The data originate from a study of human T cells and chemical hapten exposure. The study, taken as a whole, reports: A positive correlation with patch test score was found for PT1 expanded TCR counts. No change in TCRs above 1 in 1000 frequency was produced by DPC sensitization. Alopecia in the donors means their immune response may deviate from healthy people's.

Indicated time point: patch test 3, about 24 weeks after DPC sensitization. Treatment defined: therapeutic diphenylcyclopropenone sensitization with weekly scalp DPC. At every patch-test visit, blood was drawn before the patch test was applied. This clonotype was sampled from a man between 40 and 49 years old with alopecia areata. Some clones in this sample may be carry-over from other donors' samples. The chain employs TRBV3-1 and TRBJ1-1; tentatively, D is TRBD1 (6 bases). Specimen: whole blood, collected in connection with sensitization to the hapten diphenylcyclopropenone (DPC). The CDR3 region has the DNA TGTGCCAGCAGCCAAGGAGGGGGTGAAGCTTTCTTT. Protein product: CASSQGGGEAFF.